The 13 T cell receptor beta chains reported below all come from one sample, sequenced in a study of OX40 agonist ivuxolimab in advanced cancers. Data came from immunoSEQ multiplex PCR; TCRdb stores just in-frame clones and leaves some out. Of 35,000 or so clones listed, roughly nine tenths were seen once; the top ten hold about 8.2%. Sequencing was performed on CD4+ or CD8+ T cells sorted from blood, taken in a trial of the OX40 agonist ivuxolimab. All receptors come from an adult with an advanced solid tumor such as melanoma, head and neck, liver or kidney cancer.

V gene TRBV19 combines with J gene TRBJ2-5, with TRBD1 identical over 9 bases. Germline trimming cut 7 bases from V and 2 bases from J; bases unmatched to any gene: 5. The CDR3 contains 14 residues. Germline V CDR1 and CDR2: LNHDA, SQIVND (reference sequence). The CDR3 DNA sequence: TGTGCCAGTAAGGGACAGGGAATACAAGAGACCCAGTACTTC. It specifies CASKGQGIQETQYF.

The V and J genes are TRBV6-6 and TRBJ2-7; 9 nucleotides match TRBD2. The germline V gene encodes CDR1 MNHNY and CDR2 SVGAGI (reference sequence). The CDR3 is made up of 14 amino acids. J gave up 4 bases and V 7 bases, and 8 bases lay outside the gene matches. The CDR3, as DNA: TGTGCCAGCACGATGGCTAGCGGGACGTACGAGCAGTACTTC. Protein: CASTMASGTYEQYF.

This rearrangement joins TRBV7-3 to TRBJ2-1, with 14 bases aligning to TRBD2. The J segment lost 9 bases and the V segment lost 0 bases, leaving 4 bases of the junction unmatched. The CDR3 has 16 residues. Germline CDR1 is SGHTA and CDR2 is FQGTGA. CDR3 amino acids: CASSLTGTSGRLEQFF. Written as DNA, the CDR3 is TGTGCCAGCAGCTTAACCGGGACTAGCGGGAGACTTGAGCAGTTCTTC.

The gene calls are TRBV5-1 and TRBJ1-6; the D is unclear. Per the germline V gene, CDR1 is SGHRS and CDR2 is YFSETQ. The ends were cut back, 0 bases at V and 5 bases at J, with 6 bases in the middle. The CDR3 spans 14 residues. The CDR3 reads CASSLVPDNSPLHF. In DNA, the CDR3 is TGCGCCAGCAGCTTGGTACCGGATAATTCACCCCTCCACTTT.

The gene calls are TRBV5-1 and TRBJ2-5; D may be TRBD1 (6 bases). Germline V gene lookup returns CDR1 SGHRS and CDR2 YFSETQ. V lost 4 bases and J lost 1, with 17 bases in between. The CDR3 runs to 16 residues. The CDR3: CASSGRGQGFQETQYF. As DNA, the CDR3 is TGCGCCAGCAGCGGCAGGGGCCAAGGATTCCAAGAGACCCAGTACTTC.

The rearrangement links TRBV6-1 to TRBJ2-2; D remains ambiguous. This CDR3 region has 13 residues. V dropped 6 bases and J dropped 4 bases, with 9 bases sitting between them. Germline CDR1 and CDR2: MNHNS and SASEGT. The DNA of the CDR3 is TGTGCCAGCAGCCTTGACTTCACCGGGGAGCTGTTTTTT. Translated: CASSLDFTGELFF.

The chain couples TRBV9 to TRBJ1-1; perhaps TRBD1 as D (5 bases). Trimming removed 2 bases from V and 1 base from J, with 9 bases in between. CDR1 SGDLS and CDR2 YYNGEE come from the germline V gene. The CDR3 covers 14 residues. The CDR3 spells CASSVGGTNTEAFF. The DNA for the CDR3 is TGTGCCAGCAGCGTGGGCGGGACGAACACTGAAGCTTTCTTT. Complete variable domain (other parts from reference TRBV9 and TRBJ1-1): DSGVTQTPKHLITATGQRVTLRCSPRSGDLSVYWYQQSLDQGLQFLIQYYNGEERAKGNILERFSAQQFPDLHSELNLSSLELGDSALYFCASSVGGTNTEAFFGQGTRLTVV.

The chain carries TRBV7-2 and TRBJ2-1; TRBD2 matches at 7 bases. Trimming at V came to 2 bases and at J to 4 bases, leaving 5 bases not matched to a gene. Germline assignment: CDR1 SGHTA and CDR2 FQGNSA. This CDR3 contains 15 residues. The CDR3 reads CASSLWGEGYNEQFF. In nucleotides, the CDR3 is TGTGCCAGCAGCTTATGGGGGGAGGGGTACAATGAGCAGTTCTTC.

The chain recombines TRBV7-9 with TRBJ2-7; the match to TRBD2 covers 11 bases. This CDR3 comprises 14 residues. Trimming at V came to 10 bases and at J to 0 bases, leaving 5 bases not matched to a gene. Germline loops: CDR1 SEHNR, CDR2 FQNEAQ (reference sequence). Written as DNA, the CDR3 is TGTGCCACAATCACTAGCGGGAGCTCCTACGAGCAGTACTTC. Translating it yields CATITSGSSYEQYF.

This clone came up once. The V call is TRBV28, the J call TRBJ2-7; 11 nucleotides agree with TRBD2. J was trimmed by 7 bases and V by 5 bases; bases with no gene match: 13. The CDR3 covers 16 residues. The germline gives CDR1 MDHEN, CDR2 SYDVKM. The CDR3 sequence: CASSPTPSTSGTEQYF. The DNA of the CDR3 is TGTGCCAGCAGTCCGACTCCCTCGACTAGCGGGACGGAGCAGTACTTC.

About this clone itself: The sample contains more than one DNA sequence encoding this CDR3. The CDR3 reads CASSLTNQPQHF. DNA of the CDR3: TGTGCCAGCAGCCTAACTAATCAGCCCCAGCATTTT. J is TRBJ1-5 and V is TRBV28; D unresolved. This CDR3 region has 12 residues. The germline CDR1 and CDR2 sequences are MDHEN and SYDVKM. V was cut by 6 bases and J by 4 bases, with 7 bases left in between.

This clone was detected once. The chain carries TRBV7-8 and TRBJ2-1; 10 bases line up with TRBD2. V lost 4 bases and J lost 1; bases outside the gene matches: 4. The V gene's germline CDR1 is SGHVS and CDR2 FQNEAQ. CDR3 length equals 16 residues. The CDR3 DNA follows: TGTGCCAGCAGCTCTAGGACTAGCGGTTCCTACAATGAGCAGTTCTTC. Residues: CASSSRTSGSYNEQFF.

The rearrangement uses TRBV6-6 and TRBJ1-1; D might be TRBD1 (5 bases). V lost 6 bases to trimming and J lost 4 bases, with 15 bases between them. Per the germline V gene, CDR1 is MNHNY and CDR2 is SVGAGI (reference sequence). This CDR3 is 14 amino acids long. The CDR3 loop is CASRGTSSPTEAFF. The CDR3 DNA is TGTGCCAGCAGGGGGACCTCGAGCCCCACTGAAGCTTTCTTT.